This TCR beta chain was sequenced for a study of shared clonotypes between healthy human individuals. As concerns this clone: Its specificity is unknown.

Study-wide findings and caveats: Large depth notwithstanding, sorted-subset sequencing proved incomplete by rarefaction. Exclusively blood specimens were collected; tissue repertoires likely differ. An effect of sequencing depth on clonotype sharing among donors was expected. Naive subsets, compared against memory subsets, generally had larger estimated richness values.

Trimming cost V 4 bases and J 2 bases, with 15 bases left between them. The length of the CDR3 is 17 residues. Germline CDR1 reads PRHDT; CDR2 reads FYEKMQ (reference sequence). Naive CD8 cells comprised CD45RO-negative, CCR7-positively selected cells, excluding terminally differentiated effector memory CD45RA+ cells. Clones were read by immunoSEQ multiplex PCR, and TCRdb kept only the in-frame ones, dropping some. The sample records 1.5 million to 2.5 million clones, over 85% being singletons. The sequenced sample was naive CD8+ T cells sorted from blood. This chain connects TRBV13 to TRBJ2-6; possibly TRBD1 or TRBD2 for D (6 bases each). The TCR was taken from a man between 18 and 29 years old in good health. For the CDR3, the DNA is TGTGCCAGCAGCTCCTTATCCGGGGGCGCTGGGGCCAACGTCCTGACTTTC. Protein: CASSSLSGGAGANVLTF.